This T cell receptor (beta chain) was sequenced in a study of blood T cells in healthy people across ages. Turning to the study itself: Capture via template switching afforded approximately one barcoded beta molecule per two T cells.

Study-wide results and caveats: Measured against age, TCR beta diversity per million T cells decreased in a roughly linear manner.

The CDR3 extends over 16 amino acids. Germline lookup yields CDR1 KGHDR and CDR2 SFDVKD. With V trimmed by 1 base and J by 11 bases, 12 bases remained unmatched. The use of a sample-barcoded 5' primer and a J-beta primer mix characterized a second PCR of about 6 to 11 cycles. TCRdb itself ran the 5' RACE reads through MiXCR, one entry per CDR3 protein. The sample records around 1.5 million distinct CDR3 sequences, roughly 45% being singletons. Details on this clonotype: Its cognate antigen is unknown.

J is TRBJ2-5 and V is TRBV24-1; 10 positions match TRBD1. The sequence was collected from a woman aged 18-35 years in good health. Sequenced material: blood. CDR3 DNA: TGTGCCACCAGTGATTTCGCGACAGGGGGCGGGAATGAGCAGTACTTC. Its translation is CATSDFATGGGNEQYF.